The 28 T cell receptor beta chains listed next were all sequenced from one sample in a study of TIL therapy for anti-PD-1-resistant metastatic lung cancer. Sequencing used immunoSEQ v3. Some clones are missing from TCRdb's copy, which holds only in-frame ones; the method was immunoSEQ multiplex PCR. This table has 9,500 to 15,000 clones, around 80% appearing once. Time point denoted: pre-treatment sample, taken before nivolumab and TIL therapy. The specimen comprised blood, sampled at baseline. These receptors all stem from a person aged 25-79 years with non-small cell lung cancer.

The chain links TRBV6-4 to TRBJ2-2; D gene ambiguous. The CDR3 is 13 amino acids. Germline CDR1 reads MRHNA; CDR2 reads SNTAGT. The ends were cut back, 0 bases at V and 4 bases at J, with 3 bases in the middle. CDR3 in DNA: TGTGCCAGCAGTGACTCGAGCACCGGGGAGCTGTTTTTT. Translation gives CASSDSSTGELFF.

The chain employs TRBV7-9 and TRBJ2-3, with 12 bases aligning to TRBD2. The germline CDR1 and CDR2 sequences are SEHNR and FQNEAQ (reference sequence). The CDR3 loop spans 16 amino acids. The ends lost 1 base at V and 4 bases at J; junction bases unmatched: 3. CDR3 DNA sequence: TGTGCCAGCAGCTTAGGACTAGCGGGAGCCCCAGATACGCAGTATTTT. It encodes CASSLGLAGAPDTQYF.

This clone was observed a handful of times. The V gene is TRBV5-1, the J gene TRBJ2-7; the D gene is possibly TRBD1 (6 bases). There are 15 residues in the CDR3. Deletions cut 4 bases from V and 0 bases from J, with 14 bases between. Germline loops: CDR1 SGHRS, CDR2 YFSETQ. The chain's CDR3 is CASSPGTLPSYEQYF. The CDR3 bases are TGCGCCAGCAGCCCCGGGACACTTCCCTCCTACGAGCAGTACTTC.

The chain carries TRBV5-1 and TRBJ1-5, with D uncertain. The germline V gene encodes CDR1 SGHRS and CDR2 YFSETQ. V was pared by 1 base and J by 1 base, with 9 bases between. This CDR3 is built from 15 residues. The CDR3 region is CASSLWGDSNQPQHF. In DNA form, the CDR3 reads TGCGCCAGCAGCTTGTGGGGTGACAGCAATCAGCCCCAGCATTTT.

This clone is a singleton in its sample. The V and J genes are TRBV30 and TRBJ1-2, with 7 bases matching TRBD1. The CDR3 contains 13 residues. Germline trimming cut 3 bases from V and 5 bases from J; bases unmatched to any gene: 6. CDR1 is GTSNPN and CDR2 is SVGIG in the germline V gene (reference sequence). The CDR3 coding sequence is TGTGCCTGGAGCGCCTCGGGACAGTATGGCTACACCTTC. Its translation: CAWSASGQYGYTF.

The CDR3 region is CASSVVGLATDTQYF. The CDR3 DNA reads as TGTGCCAGCAGCGTAGTGGGACTAGCGACAGATACGCAGTATTTT. The V gene is TRBV9, the J gene TRBJ2-3; the match to TRBD2 covers 10 bases. CDR1 SGDLS and CDR2 YYNGEE come from the germline V gene. J gave up 3 bases and V 0 bases, and 1 base lay outside the gene matches. This CDR3 spans 15 amino acids. Using reference TRBV9 and TRBJ2-3 for the parts outside the CDR3, the full variable domain is DSGVTQTPKHLITATGQRVTLRCSPRSGDLSVYWYQQSLDQGLQFLIQYYNGEERAKGNILERFSAQQFPDLHSELNLSSLELGDSALYFCASSVVGLATDTQYFGPGTRLTVL.

The J gene is TRBJ2-3, the V gene TRBV4-3, with 12 bases identical to TRBD2. The V gene end was trimmed by 0 bases and the J gene end by 4 bases; junction bases not matched to a gene: 2. The V gene's germline CDR1 is LGHNA and CDR2 YSLEER. The CDR3 is 16 residues long. CDR3 DNA: TGCGCCAGCAGCCAAGATCTAGCGGGAGGGCCAGATACGCAGTATTTT. It yields the protein CASSQDLAGGPDTQYF.

The genes are TRBV18 and TRBJ2-1, with D possibly TRBD2 on 6 matching bases. Germline CDR1 reads KGHSH; CDR2 reads LQKENI. Trimming removed 4 bases from V and 5 bases from J, with 12 bases in between. The CDR3 consists of 14 residues. The CDR3 is CASSRGLQNNEQFF. CDR3 in DNA: TGTGCCAGCTCACGGGGACTCCAGAACAATGAGCAGTTCTTC. Full variable domain (remainder filled in from reference TRBV18 and TRBJ2-1): NAGVMQNPRHLVRRRGQEARLRCSPMKGHSHVYWYRQLPEEGLKFMVYLQKENIIDESGMPKERFSAEFPKEGPSILRIQQVVRGDSAAYFCASSRGLQNNEQFFGPGTRLTVL.

Notes on this clone: Within the sample, other DNA sequences also encode this same CDR3. The genes are TRBV10-3 and TRBJ2-7; D remains unclear. The CDR3 is 11 residues long. V was shortened by 6 bases and J by 2 bases, with 5 bases between the two germline ends. Germline CDR1 and CDR2: ENHRY and SYGVKD. For the CDR3, the DNA is TGTGCCATCAGCCAGACCTACGAGCAGTACTTC. It specifies CAISQTYEQYF.

The V and J genes are TRBV10-1 and TRBJ1-1; 7 bases are a match to TRBD1. Looked up from germline, CDR1 is WNHNN and CDR2 is SYGVQD (reference sequence). The CDR3 totals 13 residues. The V segment lost 6 bases and the J segment 3 bases; nucleotides outside the gene matches: 4. CDR3 residues: CASRQGMDTEAFF. DNA of the CDR3: TGCGCCAGCAGACAGGGGATGGACACTGAAGCTTTCTTT.

J is TRBJ1-2 and V is TRBV5-1, with a tentative D call TRBD1 (6 bases). The CDR3 has 14 residues. Germline V gene lookup returns CDR1 SGHRS and CDR2 YFSETQ. Trimming took off 0 bases at V and 4 bases at J, with 10 bases between the two ends. CDR3 nucleotides: TGCGCCAGCAGCTTGGAGGGGGACGCCTATGGCTACACCTTC. This sequence encodes CASSLEGDAYGYTF.

The chain couples TRBV7-9 to TRBJ2-5; the D is unclear. The CDR3 is 11 residues long. V was cut by 1 base and J by 7 bases, with 4 bases left in between. Germline CDR1 and CDR2: SEHNR and FQNEAQ (reference sequence). The CDR3 spells CASSLEGTQYF. The CDR3 nucleotides are TGTGCCAGCAGCTTAGAGGGGACCCAGTACTTC.

The CDR3 here is CASSLGETGGAGANVLTF. Written as DNA, the CDR3 is TGCGCCAGCAGCTTGGGTGAGACAGGGGGCGCTGGGGCCAACGTCCTGACTTTC. This chain links TRBV5-1 with TRBJ2-6, with 10 bases matching TRBD1. The CDR3 totals 18 residues. Per the germline V gene, CDR1 is SGHRS and CDR2 is YFSETQ. Germline trimming cut 0 bases from V and 2 bases from J; bases unmatched to any gene: 5.

This rearrangement joins TRBV7-3 to TRBJ2-2; D is possibly TRBD2 (6 bases). This CDR3 has 15 amino acids. Looked up from germline, CDR1 is SGHTA and CDR2 is FQGTGA. Trimming removed 2 bases at V and 1 base at J, with 8 bases between. DNA for the CDR3: TGTGCCAGCAGCTTAGGGGGGAGGAACACCGGGGAGCTGTTTTTT. Translating it yields CASSLGGRNTGELFF.

The CDR3 DNA follows: TGTGCCATCAGTAGCGGGAGAACCTACAATGAAGGGCAGTTCTTC. Its protein product is CAISSGRTYNEGQFF. The chain recombines TRBV10-3 with TRBJ2-1; 8 bases agree with TRBD2. Trimming removed 5 bases from V and 12 bases from J; junction bases left unmatched: 15. CDR1 and CDR2 from the germline V gene are ENHRY and SYGVKD. This CDR3 spans 15 amino acids.

V and J are TRBV7-2 and TRBJ2-5; 10 nucleotides line up with TRBD2. V was pared by 3 bases and J by 4 bases, with 5 bases of the junction left unmatched. CDR1 and CDR2 from the germline V gene are SGHTA and FQGNSA. The CDR3 covers 15 residues. The CDR3 loop reads CASSLVAGGGETQYF. The CDR3 nucleotides read TGTGCCAGCAGCTTGGTAGCGGGAGGTGGAGAGACCCAGTACTTC.

The chain carries TRBV5-4 and TRBJ2-5; possibly TRBD1 for D (6 bases). Per germline, CDR1 SGHNT and CDR2 YYREEE (reference sequence). V lost 0 bases and J lost 4, with 10 bases in between. The length of the CDR3 is 14 residues. This CDR3 is CASSLDRAVETQYF. The CDR3 DNA sequence: TGTGCCAGCAGCTTGGACAGGGCGGTAGAGACCCAGTACTTC.

The rearrangement uses TRBV6-5 and TRBJ2-2; D might be TRBD2 (5 bases). V dropped 7 bases and J dropped 4 bases, with 10 bases sitting between them. Germline CDR1 reads MNHEY; CDR2 reads SVGAGI. This CDR3 is 13 amino acids long. Here the CDR3 reads CASNLARTGELFF. The CDR3 region has the DNA TGTGCCAGCAACCTAGCACGCACCGGGGAGCTGTTTTTT.

This clone was counted only a few times. The J gene is TRBJ2-7, the V gene TRBV19; TRBD1 agrees at 10 bases. The CDR3 totals 15 residues. The V gene end was trimmed by 5 bases and the J gene end by 3 bases; junction bases not matched to a gene: 7. Germline CDR1 and CDR2: LNHDA and SQIVND (reference sequence). CDR3 sequence: CASSPLGQGFYEQYF. The CDR3 DNA reads as TGTGCCAGTAGTCCGCTGGGACAGGGGTTCTACGAGCAGTACTTC. The whole variable domain, remainder taken from reference TRBV19 and TRBJ2-7, is DGGITQSPKYLFRKEGQNVTLSCEQNLNHDAMYWYRQDPGQGLRLIYYSQIVNDFQKGDIAEGYSVSREKKESFPLTVTSAQKNPTAFYLCASSPLGQGFYEQYFGPGTRLTVT.

This clone occurred once. This chain joins TRBV25-1 and TRBJ2-3; the match to TRBD2 covers 7 bases. Germline V gene lookup returns CDR1 MGHDK and CDR2 SYGVNS. Germline trimming cut 1 base from V and 3 bases from J; bases unmatched to any gene: 7. There are 16 residues in the CDR3. CDR3 amino acids: CASSEFSGGRTDTQYF. The DNA for the CDR3 is TGTGCCAGCAGTGAATTTTCAGGCGGGAGAACAGATACGCAGTATTTT.

The J gene is TRBJ2-5, the V gene TRBV5-6; TRBD1 or TRBD2 may be the D gene (5 bases each). Matching the DNA end better, TRBJ2-7 makes the J call doubtful. Germline V gives CDR1 SGHDT, CDR2 YYEEEE. The CDR3 runs 15 residues. The CDR3 DNA reads TGTGCCAGCAGCTTGGCCGGGGCGGCAGGGAACGAGCAGTACTTC. This gives the protein CASSLAGAAGNEQYF.

The chain employs TRBV19 and TRBJ2-1; D tentatively reads TRBD1 or TRBD2 (6 bases each). CDR1 is LNHDA, CDR2 SQIVND, per germline (reference sequence). V was trimmed by 7 bases and J by 8 bases, leaving 18 bases between them. The CDR3 loop spans 14 amino acids. CDR3 protein: CASTGGLASHEQFF. Here the CDR3 DNA reads TGTGCCAGTACTGGGGGGCTAGCGAGCCATGAGCAGTTCTTC. Complete variable domain (other parts from reference TRBV19 and TRBJ2-1): DGGITQSPKYLFRKEGQNVTLSCEQNLNHDAMYWYRQDPGQGLRLIYYSQIVNDFQKGDIAEGYSVSREKKESFPLTVTSAQKNPTAFYLCASTGGLASHEQFFGPGTRLTVL.

The rearrangement uses TRBV28 and TRBJ2-7; unclear D gene. Per the germline V gene, CDR1 is MDHEN and CDR2 is SYDVKM. Trimming took 4 bases from V and 6 from J, leaving 10 bases between them. The CDR3 covers 12 residues. The CDR3 sequence: CASSSAQFEQYF. The CDR3 DNA reads as TGTGCCAGCAGTTCGGCGCAGTTCGAGCAGTACTTC.

The rearrangement joins TRBV14 to TRBJ2-5; 7 nucleotides line up with TRBD2. The V gene's germline CDR1 is SGHDN and CDR2 FVKESK. V gave up 5 bases and J gave up 3 bases; unmatched junction bases: 18. This CDR3 region has 18 residues. Here the CDR3 reads CASSFRDYPHYGEETQYF. As DNA, the CDR3 is TGTGCCAGCAGCTTCCGGGACTACCCGCATTACGGGGAAGAGACCCAGTACTTC.

The chain joins TRBV21-1 to TRBJ2-2. TRBV21-1 is a listed pseudogene. The CDR3 spans 22 residues. CDR3 protein: CASSPRGGDACVGPTNTGELFF. The CDR3 DNA is TGTGCCAGCAGCCCCCGGGGTGGCGACGCGTGCGTGGGACCCACGAACACCGGGGAGCTGTTTTTT.

CDR3 sequence: CATSRGSGRRTDTQYF. The CDR3 DNA is TGTGCCACCAGCAGAGGAAGCGGGAGACGCACAGATACGCAGTATTTT. The gene calls are TRBV15 and TRBJ2-3; 8 nucleotides agree with TRBD2. Germline trimming cut 1 base from V and 1 base from J; bases unmatched to any gene: 4. The CDR3 has 16 amino acids. Germline values: CDR1 LNHNV, CDR2 YYDKDF (reference sequence).

The chain is built from TRBV6-1 and TRBJ2-7, with 11 bases aligning to TRBD1. Germline V gene data show CDR1 as MNHNS and CDR2 as SASEGT. The V gene end was trimmed by 4 bases and the J gene end by 6 bases; junction bases not matched to a gene: 5. The CDR3 has 14 amino acids. CDR3 region: CASSVGQGGTEQYF. CDR3 nucleotide sequence: TGTGCCAGCAGTGTGGGACAGGGGGGTACCGAGCAGTACTTC.

The chain uses TRBV5-1 and TRBJ2-3; 7 bases map to TRBD2. V gave up 0 bases and J gave up 2 bases; unmatched junction bases: 6. The CDR3 consists of 16 residues. Germline V gene lookup returns CDR1 SGHRS and CDR2 YFSETQ. The CDR3 nucleotides read TGCGCCAGCAGCTTGGGTCTAGCGGCCTACACAGATACGCAGTATTTT. The encoded protein is CASSLGLAAYTDTQYF. The full variable domain, completed using reference TRBV5-1 and TRBJ2-3, is KAGVTQTPRYLIKTRGQQVTLSCSPISGHRSVSWYQQTPGQGLQFLFEYFSETQRNKGNFPGRFSGRQFSNSRSEMNVSTLELGDSALYLCASSLGLAAYTDTQYFGPGTRLTVL.